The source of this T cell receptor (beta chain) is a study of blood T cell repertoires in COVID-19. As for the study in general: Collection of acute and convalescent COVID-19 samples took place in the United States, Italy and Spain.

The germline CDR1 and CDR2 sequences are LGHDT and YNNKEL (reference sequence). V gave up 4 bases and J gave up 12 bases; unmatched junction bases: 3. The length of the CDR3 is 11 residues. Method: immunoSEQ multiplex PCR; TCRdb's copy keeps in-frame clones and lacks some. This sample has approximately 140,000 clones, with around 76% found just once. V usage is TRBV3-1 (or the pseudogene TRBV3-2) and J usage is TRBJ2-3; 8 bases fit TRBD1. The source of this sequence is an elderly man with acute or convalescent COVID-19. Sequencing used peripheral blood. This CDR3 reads CASSPGQAQYF. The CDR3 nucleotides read TGTGCCAGCAGCCCGGGACAGGCACAGTATTTT.